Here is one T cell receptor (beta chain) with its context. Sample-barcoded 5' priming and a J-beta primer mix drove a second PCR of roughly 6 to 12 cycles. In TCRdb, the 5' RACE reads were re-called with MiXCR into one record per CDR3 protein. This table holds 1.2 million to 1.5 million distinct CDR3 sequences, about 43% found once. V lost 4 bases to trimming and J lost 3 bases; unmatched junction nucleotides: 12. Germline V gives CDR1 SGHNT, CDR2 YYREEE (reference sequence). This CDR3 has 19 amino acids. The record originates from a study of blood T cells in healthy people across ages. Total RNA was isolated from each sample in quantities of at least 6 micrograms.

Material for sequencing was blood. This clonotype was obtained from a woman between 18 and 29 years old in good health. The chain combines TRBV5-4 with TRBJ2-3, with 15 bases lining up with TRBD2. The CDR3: CASSPGLAGGPGGTDTQYF. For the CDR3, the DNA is TGTGCCAGCAGCCCCGGACTAGCGGGAGGGCCAGGCGGAACAGATACGCAGTATTTT. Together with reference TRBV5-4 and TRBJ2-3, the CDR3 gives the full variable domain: ETGVTQSPTHLIKTRGQQVTLRCSSQSGHNTVSWYQQALGQGPQFIFQYYREEENGRGNFPPRFSGLQFPNYSSELNVNALELDDSALYLCASSPGLAGGPGGTDTQYFGPGTRLTVL.